Below, 12 T cell receptor beta chains from the same sample are listed, as sequenced in a study of long-term antiretroviral therapy in people with HIV. At survey level, the immunoSEQ assay was run in its v3.0 version. Using immunoSEQ multiplex PCR, the repertoire was profiled, and TCRdb retains in-frame clones only, with some absent. The sample includes approximately 32,000 clones, 65% to 90% of them seen just once. The sequences come from unsorted PBMCs, collected 0.3 years after starting antiretroviral therapy. The source is a man in his late teens or twenties with HIV.

The rearrangement links TRBV19 to TRBJ1-5; D possibly corresponds to TRBD1 (5 bases). CDR1 is LNHDA, CDR2 SQIVND, per germline (reference sequence). V lost 1 base to trimming and J lost 5 bases, with 15 bases between them. This CDR3 spans 16 amino acids. CDR3: CASSIVYRDGYQPQHF. CDR3 nucleotide sequence: TGTGCCAGTAGTATAGTGTACCGGGACGGATATCAGCCCCAGCATTTT.

As DNA, the CDR3 is TGTGCCAGCAGCTTAGCGTCCACAGGGCCCGGAAACACCATATATTTT. Its translation is CASSLASTGPGNTIYF. This rearrangement joins TRBV7-8 to TRBJ1-3, with a weak D call TRBD1 (6 bases). This CDR3 comprises 16 residues. The V end was cut by 0 bases, the J end by 4 bases, with 13 bases between. The V gene's germline CDR1 is SGHVS and CDR2 FQNEAQ.

The genes are TRBV5-1 and TRBJ2-3; D might be TRBD2 (5 bases). V was trimmed by 0 bases and J by 5 bases, leaving 31 bases between them. Germline V gene lookup returns CDR1 SGHRS and CDR2 YFSETQ. This CDR3 spans 21 amino acids. Here the CDR3 reads CASSLALFPLTRIAGVDTQYF. The CDR3 DNA follows: TGCGCCAGCAGCTTGGCCTTGTTCCCTCTCACCAGGATTGCGGGTGTAGATACGCAGTATTTT.

The V call is TRBV30, the J call TRBJ2-7, with a tentative D call TRBD1 (6 bases). Trimming stripped 2 bases from V and 2 bases from J, with 10 bases between. CDR1 is GTSNPN and CDR2 is SVGIG in the germline V gene (reference sequence). The CDR3 is made up of 13 amino acids. In nucleotides, the CDR3 is TGTGCCTGGAGTCCAGGGGTGGCCTACGAGCAGTACTTC. Translating gives CAWSPGVAYEQYF.

On this clone: The sample has other DNA sequences that encode this CDR3 too. The chain uses TRBV28 and TRBJ1-5; the D is unclear. V was pared by 9 bases and J by 1 base, with 13 bases between. This CDR3 contains 14 residues. CDR1 is MDHEN and CDR2 is SYDVKM in the germline V gene. CDR3 in amino acids: CASSAPSSNQPQHF. The CDR3 DNA reads as TGTGCCAGTAGCGCGCCAAGCAGCAATCAGCCCCAGCATTTT.

The J gene is TRBJ2-3, the V gene TRBV4-2; 8 positions match TRBD2. V dropped 0 bases and J dropped 5; count of bases not matched to a gene: 7. There are 16 residues in the CDR3. Germline CDR1 reads LGHNA; CDR2 reads YNFKEQ. CDR3: CASSQEMREEEDTQYF. DNA for the CDR3: TGTGCCAGCAGCCAAGAAATGCGGGAGGAAGAAGATACGCAGTATTTT.

V usage is TRBV5-6 and J usage is TRBJ2-6, with D possibly TRBD1 on 6 matching bases. Trimming left V 5 bases short and J 0 bases short, with 15 bases between. This CDR3 spans 17 amino acids. In germline, CDR1 is SGHDT, CDR2 YYEEEE. CDR3 DNA: TGTGCCAGCAGTATCTCGGACAGAGTCTCTGGGGCCAACGTCCTGACTTTC. This codes for CASSISDRVSGANVLTF.

This clone was observed a single time. The chain employs TRBV5-1 and TRBJ2-5; either TRBD1 or TRBD2 may fit D (5 bases each). CDR1 and CDR2 (germline): SGHRS, YFSETQ. The CDR3 consists of 12 residues. V gave up 4 bases and J gave up 9 bases, with 13 bases separating them. The CDR3 nucleotides read TGCGCCAGCAGCCCCGGGGAAGGGGCCCAGTACTTC. It yields the protein CASSPGEGAQYF.

This clone appeared once. The chain employs TRBV6-5 and TRBJ2-2; D gene ambiguous. The CDR3 sequence is 15 residues long. V was cut by 5 bases and J by 4 bases, with 14 bases left in between. In germline, CDR1 is MNHEY, CDR2 SVGAGI. The CDR3 region has the DNA TGTGCCAGCAGTGTTCGGGTGTCGGTCACCGGGGAGCTGTTTTTT. This sequence encodes CASSVRVSVTGELFF.

The chain uses TRBV28 and TRBJ2-7, with TRBD2 matching over 7 bases. With 4 bases clipped from V and 7 bases from J, the junction kept 7 bases outside the gene matches. Germline V lookup: CDR1 MDHEN, CDR2 SYDVKM. This CDR3 spans 13 amino acids. CDR3 coding DNA: TGTGCCAGCAGTTACCTCGGAGCGGGGGAGCAGTACTTC. Translating it yields CASSYLGAGEQYF.

The genes are TRBV10-3 and TRBJ1-1, with 11 bases fitting TRBD1. Germline loops: CDR1 ENHRY, CDR2 SYGVKD. CDR3 length: 14 amino acids. The V segment lost 5 bases and the J segment 11 bases; nucleotides outside the gene matches: 10. The CDR3 spells CAISQDRGRRWAFF. The DNA of the CDR3 is TGTGCCATCAGTCAGGACAGGGGGCGGCGGTGGGCTTTCTTT.

The V gene is TRBV25-1, the J gene TRBJ2-5; D not certain. This CDR3 region has 14 residues. In germline, CDR1 is MGHDK, CDR2 SYGVNS. Trimming left V 1 base short and J 1 base short, with 7 bases between. The CDR3 spells CASSEWGRQETQYF. CDR3 coding DNA: TGTGCCAGCAGTGAATGGGGTCGCCAAGAGACCCAGTACTTC.